This TCR beta chain was identified during a study of cytomegalovirus exposure and HLA in healthy donors. Points from the study as a whole: About 87% or about 30% of the time was how often most TCR beta V segments were productive, according to an earlier analysis. CMV antigen specificity of a few CMV-associated chains was confirmed in vitro. Among immune exposure information, only CMV serostatus was available.

The PCR had 60 Vbeta and 13 Jbeta primers. The assay was immunoSEQ multiplex PCR, and TCRdb's table has in-frame clones only and misses some. This sample has approximately 160,000 clones; roughly 79% occur once, and the top ten carry about 9.1%. This clone was found a few times. What it binds is unknown. Sequencing was done on a sample of PBMCs. The sequence was obtained from a man aged 18 to 35 in good health and CMV-seropositive.

CDR3 in DNA: TGTGCCAGCAGCCGCGGATGGACAGAAACTAATGAAAAACTGTTTTTT. Its protein is CASSRGWTETNEKLFF. The chain couples TRBV7-2 to TRBJ1-4; a possible D gene is TRBD1 (6 bases). Per germline, CDR1 SGHTA and CDR2 FQGNSA. The germline V and J ends were trimmed by 5 bases and 1 base, with 14 bases remaining between them. CDR3 length: 16 residues.